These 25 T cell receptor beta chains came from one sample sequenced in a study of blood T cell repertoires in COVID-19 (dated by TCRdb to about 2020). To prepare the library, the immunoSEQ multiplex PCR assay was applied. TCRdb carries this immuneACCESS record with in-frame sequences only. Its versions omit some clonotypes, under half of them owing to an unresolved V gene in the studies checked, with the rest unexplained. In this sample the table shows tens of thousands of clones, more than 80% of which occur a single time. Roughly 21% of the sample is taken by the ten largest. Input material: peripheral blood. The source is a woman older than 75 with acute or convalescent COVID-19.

Written as DNA, the CDR3 is TGCGCCAGCAGCCAAAGGGACAGGGCGAATTCACCCCTCCACTTT. It specifies CASSQRDRANSPLHF. This rearrangement joins TRBV5-1 to TRBJ1-6; 9 bases line up with TRBD1. With 4 bases clipped from V and 7 bases from J, the junction kept 6 bases outside the gene matches. The CDR3 is 15 amino acids. Germline CDR1 SGHRS, CDR2 YFSETQ. Variable domain in full (rest from reference TRBV5-1 and TRBJ1-6): KAGVTQTPRYLIKTRGQQVTLSCSPISGHRSVSWYQQTPGQGLQFLFEYFSETQRNKGNFPGRFSGRQFSNSRSEMNVSTLELGDSALYLCASSQRDRANSPLHFGNGTRLTVT.

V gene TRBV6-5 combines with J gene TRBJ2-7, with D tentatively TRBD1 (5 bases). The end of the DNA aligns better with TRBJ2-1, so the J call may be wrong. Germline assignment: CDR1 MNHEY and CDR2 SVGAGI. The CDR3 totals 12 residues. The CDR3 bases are TGTGCCAGCAACCCAGGGTCGGGTGAGCAGTTCTTC. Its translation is CASNPGSGEQFF.

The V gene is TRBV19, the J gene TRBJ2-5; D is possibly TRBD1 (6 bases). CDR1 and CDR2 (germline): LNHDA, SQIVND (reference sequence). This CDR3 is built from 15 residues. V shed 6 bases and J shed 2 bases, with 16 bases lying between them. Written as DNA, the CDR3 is TGTGCCAGTAGCCTTGGACAGCTTCAGCAAGAGACCCAGTACTTC. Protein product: CASSLGQLQQETQYF.

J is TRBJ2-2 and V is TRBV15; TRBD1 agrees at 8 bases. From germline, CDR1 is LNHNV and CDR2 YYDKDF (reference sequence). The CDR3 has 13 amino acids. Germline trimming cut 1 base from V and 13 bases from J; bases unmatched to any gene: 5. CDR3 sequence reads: CATSRGGQGVLFF. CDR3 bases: TGTGCCACCAGCAGAGGAGGACAGGGTGTGCTGTTTTTT.

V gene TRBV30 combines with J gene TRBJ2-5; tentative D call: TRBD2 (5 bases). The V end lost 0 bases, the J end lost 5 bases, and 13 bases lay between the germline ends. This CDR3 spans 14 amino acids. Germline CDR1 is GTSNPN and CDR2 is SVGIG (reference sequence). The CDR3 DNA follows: TGTGCCTGGAGTGTAACTAGATCCCACGAGACCCAGTACTTC. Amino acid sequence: CAWSVTRSHETQYF.

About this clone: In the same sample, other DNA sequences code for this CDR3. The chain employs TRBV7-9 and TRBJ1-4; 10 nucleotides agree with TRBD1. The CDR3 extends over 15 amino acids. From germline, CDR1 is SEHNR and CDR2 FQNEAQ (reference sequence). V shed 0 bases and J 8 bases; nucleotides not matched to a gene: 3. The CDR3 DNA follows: TGTGCCAGCAGCTTAGCCGGGACAGGGGACGAAAAACTGTTTTTT. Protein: CASSLAGTGDEKLFF.

The CDR3 is CASSLGLAGVTGELFF. CDR3 DNA sequence: TGTGCCAGCTCACTCGGACTAGCGGGAGTCACCGGGGAGCTGTTTTTT. V usage is TRBV18 and J usage is TRBJ2-2; 13 bases are a match to TRBD2. Trimming at V came to 4 bases and at J to 4 bases, leaving 3 bases not matched to a gene. This CDR3 has 16 amino acids. Germline assignment: CDR1 KGHSH and CDR2 LQKENI.

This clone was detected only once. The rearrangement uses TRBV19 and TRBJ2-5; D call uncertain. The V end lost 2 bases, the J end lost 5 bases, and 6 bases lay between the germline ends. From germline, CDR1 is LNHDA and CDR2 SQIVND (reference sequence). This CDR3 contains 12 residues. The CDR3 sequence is CASSIPRETQYF. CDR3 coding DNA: TGTGCCAGTAGTATACCCAGGGAGACCCAGTACTTC. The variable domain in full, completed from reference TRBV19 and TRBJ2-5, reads DGGITQSPKYLFRKEGQNVTLSCEQNLNHDAMYWYRQDPGQGLRLIYYSQIVNDFQKGDIAEGYSVSREKKESFPLTVTSAQKNPTAFYLCASSIPRETQYFGPGTRLLVL.

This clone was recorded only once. The CDR3 loop reads CASSFPGHPFPYEQYF. The CDR3 DNA reads as TGTGCCAGCAGCTTTCCGGGACACCCTTTCCCCTACGAGCAGTACTTC. The chain links TRBV13 to TRBJ2-7; possible D gene TRBD1, 6 bases. Germline values: CDR1 PRHDT, CDR2 FYEKMQ (reference sequence). The CDR3 loop spans 16 amino acids. V lost 3 bases to trimming and J lost 2 bases, with 17 bases between them. Using reference TRBV13 and TRBJ2-7 for the parts outside the CDR3, the full variable domain is AAGVIQSPRHLIKEKRETATLKCYPIPRHDTVYWYQQGPGQDPQFLISFYEKMQSDKGSIPDRFSAQQFSDYHSELNMSSLELGDSALYFCASSFPGHPFPYEQYFGPGTRLTVT.

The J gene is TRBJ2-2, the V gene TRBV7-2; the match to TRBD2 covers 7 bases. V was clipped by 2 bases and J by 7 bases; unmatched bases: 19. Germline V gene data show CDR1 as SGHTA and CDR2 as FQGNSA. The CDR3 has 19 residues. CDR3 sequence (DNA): TGTGCCAGCAGCTTAAGCCCCACAATAACGGGAGGTTCAAACGGGGAGCTGTTTTTT. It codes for CASSLSPTITGGSNGELFF. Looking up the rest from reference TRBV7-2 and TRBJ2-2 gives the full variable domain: GAGVSQSPSNKVTEKGKDVELRCDPISGHTALYWYRQSLGQGLEFLIYFQGNSAPDKSGLPSDRFSAERTGGSVSTLTIQRTQQEDSAVYLCASSLSPTITGGSNGELFFGEGSRLTVL.

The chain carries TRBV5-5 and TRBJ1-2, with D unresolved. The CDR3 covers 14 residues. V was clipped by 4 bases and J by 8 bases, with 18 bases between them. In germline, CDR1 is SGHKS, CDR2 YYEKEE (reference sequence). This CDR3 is CASSPDGLLRGYTF. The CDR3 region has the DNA TGTGCCAGCAGCCCGGACGGACTATTGAGAGGCTACACCTTC.

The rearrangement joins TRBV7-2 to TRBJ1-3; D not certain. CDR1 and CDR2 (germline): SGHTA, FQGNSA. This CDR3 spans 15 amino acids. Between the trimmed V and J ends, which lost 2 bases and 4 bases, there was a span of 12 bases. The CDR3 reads CASSLIQVTGNTIYF. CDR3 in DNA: TGTGCCAGCAGCTTAATCCAGGTCACGGGAAACACCATATATTTT.

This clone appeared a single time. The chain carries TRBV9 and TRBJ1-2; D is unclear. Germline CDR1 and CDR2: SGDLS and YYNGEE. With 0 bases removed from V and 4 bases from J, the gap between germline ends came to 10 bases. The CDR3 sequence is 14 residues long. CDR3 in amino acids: CASSVGNSGYGYTF. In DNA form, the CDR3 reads TGTGCCAGCAGCGTAGGGAACAGCGGCTATGGCTACACCTTC.

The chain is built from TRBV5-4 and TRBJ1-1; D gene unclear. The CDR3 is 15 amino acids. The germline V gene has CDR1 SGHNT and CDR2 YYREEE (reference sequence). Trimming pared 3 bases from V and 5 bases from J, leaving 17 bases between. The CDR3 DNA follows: TGTGCCAGCAGCTCGATGTTGGGAGTAGATACTGAAGCTTTCTTT. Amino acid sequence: CASSSMLGVDTEAFF. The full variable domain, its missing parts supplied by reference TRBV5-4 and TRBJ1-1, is ETGVTQSPTHLIKTRGQQVTLRCSSQSGHNTVSWYQQALGQGPQFIFQYYREEENGRGNFPPRFSGLQFPNYSSELNVNALELDDSALYLCASSSMLGVDTEAFFGQGTRLTVV.

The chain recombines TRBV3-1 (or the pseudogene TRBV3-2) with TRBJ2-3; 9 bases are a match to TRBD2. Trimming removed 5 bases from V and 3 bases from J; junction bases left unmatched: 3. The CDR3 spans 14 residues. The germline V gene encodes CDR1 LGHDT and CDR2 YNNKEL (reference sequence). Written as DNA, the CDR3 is TGTGCCAGCAGCACTCTAGCGGGAACAGATACGCAGTATTTT. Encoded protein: CASSTLAGTDTQYF.

The CDR3 protein is CASSYSKDTRGEKLFF. The CDR3 DNA follows: TGTGCCAGCAGTTACTCGAAGGATACCCGAGGTGAAAAACTGTTTTTT. This sequence joins TRBV6-6 and TRBJ1-4; no reliable D call. The germline V gene encodes CDR1 MNHNY and CDR2 SVGAGI (reference sequence). Trimming pared 0 bases from V and 7 bases from J, leaving 15 bases between. The CDR3 runs to 16 residues.

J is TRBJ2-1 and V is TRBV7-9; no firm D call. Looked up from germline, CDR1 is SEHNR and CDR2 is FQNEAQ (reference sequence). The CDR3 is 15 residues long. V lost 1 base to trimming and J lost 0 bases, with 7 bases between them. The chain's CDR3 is CASSLGAASYNEQFF. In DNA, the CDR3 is TGTGCCAGCAGCTTAGGCGCTGCCTCCTACAATGAGCAGTTCTTC.

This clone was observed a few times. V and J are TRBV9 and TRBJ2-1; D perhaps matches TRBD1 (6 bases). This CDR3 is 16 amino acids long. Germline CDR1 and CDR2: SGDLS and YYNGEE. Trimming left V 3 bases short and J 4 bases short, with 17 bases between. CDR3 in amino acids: CASSGHARGNYNEQFF. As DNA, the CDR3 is TGTGCCAGCAGCGGACATGCCAGGGGTAATTACAATGAGCAGTTCTTC. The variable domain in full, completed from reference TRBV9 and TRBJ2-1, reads DSGVTQTPKHLITATGQRVTLRCSPRSGDLSVYWYQQSLDQGLQFLIQYYNGEERAKGNILERFSAQQFPDLHSELNLSSLELGDSALYFCASSGHARGNYNEQFFGPGTRLTVL.

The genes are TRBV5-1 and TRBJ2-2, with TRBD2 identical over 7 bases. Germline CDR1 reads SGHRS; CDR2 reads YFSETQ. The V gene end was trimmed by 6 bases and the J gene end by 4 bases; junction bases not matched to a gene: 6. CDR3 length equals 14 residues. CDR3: CASIREGATGELFF. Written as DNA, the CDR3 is TGCGCCAGCATCAGGGAGGGAGCCACCGGGGAGCTGTTTTTT.

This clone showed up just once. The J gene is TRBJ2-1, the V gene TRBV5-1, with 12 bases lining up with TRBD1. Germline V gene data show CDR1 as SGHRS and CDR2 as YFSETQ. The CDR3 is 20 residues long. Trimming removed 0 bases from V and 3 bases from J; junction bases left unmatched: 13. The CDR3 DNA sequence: TGCGCCAGCAGCTTGGTGGGACAGGGGGCTAGCGGGAACGTCTACAATGAGCAGTTCTTC. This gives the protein CASSLVGQGASGNVYNEQFF.

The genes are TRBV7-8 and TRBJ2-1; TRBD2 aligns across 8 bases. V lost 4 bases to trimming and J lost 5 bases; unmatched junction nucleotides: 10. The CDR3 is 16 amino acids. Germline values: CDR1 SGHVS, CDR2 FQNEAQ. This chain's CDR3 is CASSWVGGGGNNEQFF. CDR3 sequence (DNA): TGTGCCAGCAGCTGGGTGGGCGGCGGGGGGAACAATGAGCAGTTCTTC.

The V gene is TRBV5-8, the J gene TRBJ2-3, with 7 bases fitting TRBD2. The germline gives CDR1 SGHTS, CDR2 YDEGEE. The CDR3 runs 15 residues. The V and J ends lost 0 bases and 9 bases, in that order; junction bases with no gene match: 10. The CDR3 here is CASSLAVASGRTQYF. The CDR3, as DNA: TGTGCCAGCAGCTTGGCCGTAGCTAGCGGCAGGACGCAGTATTTT.

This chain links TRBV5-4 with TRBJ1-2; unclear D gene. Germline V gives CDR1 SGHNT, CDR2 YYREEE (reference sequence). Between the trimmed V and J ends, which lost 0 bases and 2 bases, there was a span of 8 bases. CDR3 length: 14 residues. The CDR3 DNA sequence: TGTGCCAGCAGCTTGGTGGCCGAAAACTATGGCTACACCTTC. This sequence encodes CASSLVAENYGYTF.

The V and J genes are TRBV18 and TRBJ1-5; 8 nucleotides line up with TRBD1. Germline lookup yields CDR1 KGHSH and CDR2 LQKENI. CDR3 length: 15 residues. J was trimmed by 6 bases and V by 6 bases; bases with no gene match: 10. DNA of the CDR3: TGTGCCAGCTCCATGGACAGGGTGGTGGCTCAGCCCCAGCATTTT. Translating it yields CASSMDRVVAQPQHF.

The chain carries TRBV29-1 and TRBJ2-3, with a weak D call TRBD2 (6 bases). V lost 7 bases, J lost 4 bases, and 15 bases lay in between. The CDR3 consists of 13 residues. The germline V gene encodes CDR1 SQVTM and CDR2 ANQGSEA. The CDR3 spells CSARAGSSDTQYF. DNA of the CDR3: TGCAGCGCTCGAGCGGGTAGCTCAGATACGCAGTATTTT.